This TCR beta chain was sequenced for a study of blood T cells in healthy people across ages. With a J-beta primer mix and a sample-barcoded 5' primer, a second PCR ran about 6 to 11 cycles. Each CDR3 protein is one row after TCRdb ran MiXCR on the 5' RACE reads. The table has over a million distinct CDR3 sequences, 40% to 45% seen once; the top ten hold approximately 17%. The sequenced sample was blood. This clonotype was sampled from a woman aged 60-70 years in good health.

Here the CDR3 reads CASSVGDTDGGYTF. The CDR3, as DNA: TGTGCCAGCAGCGTAGGGGACACCGATGGGGGCTACACCTTC. The V gene is TRBV9, the J gene TRBJ1-2; D perhaps matches TRBD1 (6 bases). Per the germline V gene, CDR1 is SGDLS and CDR2 is YYNGEE. This CDR3 comprises 14 residues. Between the trimmed V and J ends, which lost 0 bases and 8 bases, there was a span of 14 bases.